This TCR beta chain was found in a study of cytomegalovirus exposure and HLA in healthy donors. Study-wide results and caveats: A highly shared variant cluster was judged a likely technical artifact.

Notes on this clone: Its target is not known. One end of the junction does not line up with germline, which may come from a read error.

Germline-derived CDR1 and CDR2 are PRHDT and FYEKMQ (reference sequence). CDR3 length: 14 amino acids. The PCR employed 60 Vbeta primers together with 13 Jbeta primers. Using immunoSEQ multiplex PCR, the repertoire was profiled, and TCRdb retains in-frame clones only, with some absent. In the table there are approximately 110,000 clones, under 85% of which are singletons. The rearrangement links TRBV13 to TRBJ1-1, with a possible D match to TRBD1 (6 bases). This receptor was obtained from a young man in good health and CMV-seropositive. Sequenced sample: PBMCs. In nucleotides, the CDR3 is TGTGCCAGCAGCGTAGGACAGATGAACACTGAAGCTTTCTTT. The encoded protein is CASSVGQMNTEAFF.